Listed here are 26 T cell receptor beta chains from one sample, sequenced in a study of shared clonotypes between healthy human individuals. TCRdb's copy holds only in-frame clones and misses some; the assay was immunoSEQ multiplex PCR. The profile shows over 75,000 clones, over 60% of them singletons. The material sequenced was memory CD8+ T cells sorted from blood. Stated subset: CD45RO+ cells pooled with CCR7-negative TemRA cells. Source of these receptors: a man aged 25-45 years in good health.

This chain connects TRBV7-9 to TRBJ2-7; TRBD1 might be the D (5 bases). The CDR3 runs to 18 residues. V dropped 4 bases and J dropped 2 bases, with 24 bases sitting between them. Germline values: CDR1 SEHNR, CDR2 FQNEAQ (reference sequence). The CDR3 loop is CASSSSKIETEPTYEQYF. CDR3 coding DNA: TGTGCCAGCAGCTCCTCCAAGATCGAGACAGAACCTACCTACGAGCAGTACTTC.

The chain uses TRBV7-8 and TRBJ2-1; TRBD2 aligns across 15 bases. The CDR3 has 18 amino acids. J was trimmed by 4 bases and V by 4 bases; bases with no gene match: 8. The germline CDR1 and CDR2 sequences are SGHVS and FQNEAQ. CDR3 nucleotide sequence: TGTGCCAGCAGCTCGGGACTAGCGGGAGGATGGGAATACAATGAGCAGTTCTTC. This encodes CASSSGLAGGWEYNEQFF. Combining the CDR3 with reference TRBV7-8 and TRBJ2-1 gives the whole variable domain GAGVSQSPRYKVAKRGQDVALRCDPISGHVSLFWYQQALGQGPEFLTYFQNEAQLDKSGLPSDRFFAERPEGSVSTLKIQRTQQEDSAVYLCASSSGLAGGWEYNEQFFGPGTRLTVL.

The sample holds many counts of this clone. The CDR3 DNA is TGTGCCAGCAGTAGCGGGGCCTCCCTGAATGAGCAGTTCTTC. It is translated as CASSSGASLNEQFF. The rearrangement uses TRBV27 and TRBJ2-1, with 7 bases lining up with TRBD2. CDR3 length: 14 amino acids. CDR1 MNHEY and CDR2 SMNVEV come from the germline V gene (reference sequence). J gave up 7 bases and V 5 bases, and 8 bases lay outside the gene matches.

The chain employs TRBV29-1 and TRBJ2-7; the match to TRBD2 covers 7 bases. J gave up 0 bases and V 7 bases, and 6 bases lay outside the gene matches. This CDR3 region has 13 residues. Germline V gives CDR1 SQVTM, CDR2 ANQGSEA. CDR3 loop: CSAVRGSSYEQYF. The CDR3, as DNA: TGCAGCGCCGTGCGCGGGAGCTCCTACGAGCAGTACTTC.

J is TRBJ2-7 and V is TRBV6-5, with D uncertain. CDR1 and CDR2 (germline): MNHEY, SVGAGI. There are 15 residues in the CDR3. With 7 bases removed from V and 2 bases from J, the gap between germline ends came to 18 bases. CDR3 residues: CASMVQDGMAYEQYF. In nucleotides, the CDR3 is TGTGCCAGCATGGTCCAGGACGGAATGGCCTACGAGCAGTACTTC.

This clone has just a few counts. This chain joins TRBV4-2 and TRBJ2-2; 7 nucleotides agree with TRBD1. With 1 base clipped from V and 5 bases from J, the junction kept 4 bases outside the gene matches. The CDR3 is 15 amino acids. Germline CDR1 and CDR2: LGHNA and YNFKEQ. CDR3 bases: TGTGCCAGCAGCCAAGTACAGGGGCCTACCGGGGAGCTGTTTTTT. Residues: CASSQVQGPTGELFF.

The chain employs TRBV27 and TRBJ2-1; TRBD2 matches 8 bases. Germline CDR1 MNHEY, CDR2 SMNVEV (reference sequence). The CDR3 length is 17 residues. The ends lost 6 bases at V and 5 bases at J; junction bases unmatched: 15. The CDR3 loop reads CASRPWSSGNGHNEQFF. In DNA form, the CDR3 reads TGTGCCAGCAGACCCTGGAGTAGCGGGAATGGGCACAATGAGCAGTTCTTC.

This clone was observed once. The J gene is TRBJ2-7, the V gene TRBV7-8; maybe TRBD1 (6 bases). This CDR3 comprises 13 residues. CDR1 SGHVS and CDR2 FQNEAQ come from the germline V gene. The V gene lost 3 bases and the J gene lost 3 bases, with 9 bases spanning the gap. Here the CDR3 reads CASSLGHNYEQYF. The DNA for the CDR3 is TGTGCCAGCAGCTTGGGACATAACTACGAGCAGTACTTC.

The chain is built from TRBV11-2 and TRBJ2-3; D gene uncertain. Looked up from germline, CDR1 is SGHAT and CDR2 is FQNNGV. CDR3 length: 16 residues. V gave up 1 base and J gave up 1 base, with 12 bases separating them. The CDR3 DNA follows: TGTGCCAGCAGCTTAGCGCCCCAGCGTCGCACAGATACGCAGTATTTT. Its protein is CASSLAPQRRTDTQYF.

The CDR3 reads CASSPRQFSYNEQFF. CDR3 DNA sequence: TGTGCCAGCAGCCCGAGACAGTTCTCCTACAATGAGCAGTTCTTC. The chain carries TRBV5-5 and TRBJ2-1; possible D gene TRBD1, 5 bases. The V end lost 4 bases, the J end lost 0 bases, and 11 bases lay between the germline ends. The germline V gene has CDR1 SGHKS and CDR2 YYEKEE (reference sequence). This CDR3 contains 15 residues.

The rearrangement joins TRBV4-1 to TRBJ1-2; unclear D gene. Trimming cost V 0 bases and J 3 bases, with 14 bases left between them. The germline CDR1 and CDR2 sequences are MGHRA and YSYEKL. The CDR3 runs 16 residues. The CDR3 protein is CASSQEEGIIYYGYTF. In DNA, the CDR3 is TGCGCCAGCAGCCAAGAGGAAGGAATTATTTACTATGGCTACACCTTC.

V gene TRBV7-8 combines with J gene TRBJ2-1, with TRBD2 identical over 11 bases. CDR1 SGHVS and CDR2 FQNEAQ come from the germline V gene. V gave up 2 bases and J gave up 8 bases; unmatched junction bases: 8. This CDR3 contains 16 residues. DNA of the CDR3: TGTGCCAGCAGCTTACCGATACTAGCGGGAGAGGATGAGCAGTTCTTC. Translating it yields CASSLPILAGEDEQFF.

The chain joins TRBV6-1 to TRBJ2-1; 10 bases are shared with TRBD2. The CDR3 runs 14 residues. Trimming at V came to 5 bases and at J to 4 bases, leaving 2 bases not matched to a gene. Looked up from germline, CDR1 is MNHNS and CDR2 is SASEGT. The CDR3 nucleotides read TGTGCCAGCAGTCCGGGACTAGCGTACAATGAGCAGTTCTTC. Protein sequence: CASSPGLAYNEQFF.

This clone has more than one count but fewer than ten. The chain employs TRBV7-2 and TRBJ2-2, with no clear D. There are 12 residues in the CDR3. Trimming took off 5 bases at V and 5 bases at J, with 6 bases between the two ends. The germline CDR1 and CDR2 sequences are SGHTA and FQGNSA. The CDR3 sequence is CASSPGTGELFF. DNA of the CDR3: TGTGCCAGCAGCCCCGGGACCGGGGAGCTGTTTTTT. The variable domain in full, completed from reference TRBV7-2 and TRBJ2-2, reads GAGVSQSPSNKVTEKGKDVELRCDPISGHTALYWYRQSLGQGLEFLIYFQGNSAPDKSGLPSDRFSAERTGGSVSTLTIQRTQQEDSAVYLCASSPGTGELFFGEGSRLTVL.

The gene calls are TRBV7-2 and TRBJ2-7, with a tentative D call TRBD2 (5 bases). The CDR3 covers 13 residues. Germline CDR1 SGHTA, CDR2 FQGNSA. Deletions cut 5 bases from V and 3 bases from J, with 11 bases between. CDR3 protein: CASSLGIRYEQYF. CDR3 coding DNA: TGTGCCAGCAGCCTCGGGATACGCTACGAGCAGTACTTC.

This clone was recorded a few times. The rearrangement links TRBV7-9 to TRBJ1-4; the D is unclear. This CDR3 has 17 amino acids. V lost 4 bases and J lost 8, with 23 bases in between. Germline CDR1 and CDR2: SEHNR and FQNEAQ (reference sequence). CDR3 sequence reads: CASSYFPAGPGREKLFF. Here the CDR3 DNA reads TGTGCCAGCAGCTACTTTCCCGCCGGGCCGGGGAGAGAAAAACTGTTTTTT.

The V call is TRBV5-4, the J call TRBJ1-2; D remains unclear. Germline-derived CDR1 and CDR2 are SGHNT and YYREEE (reference sequence). The germline V and J ends were trimmed by 2 bases and 8 bases, with 10 bases remaining between them. The CDR3 is 12 residues long. The CDR3 loop reads CASSFQFDGYTF. The CDR3 DNA sequence: TGTGCCAGCAGCTTCCAGTTTGACGGCTACACCTTC.

The V call is TRBV5-1, the J call TRBJ2-1; the match to TRBD2 covers 15 bases. Germline CDR1 SGHRS, CDR2 YFSETQ. The J segment lost 9 bases and the V segment lost 3 bases, leaving 4 bases of the junction unmatched. This CDR3 comprises 15 residues. CDR3 loop: CASSWGLAGGGEQFF. CDR3 coding DNA: TGCGCCAGCAGCTGGGGACTAGCGGGAGGTGGTGAGCAGTTCTTC.

In DNA, the CDR3 is TGTGCCAGCAGTTTCAACACCGGGGAGCTGTTTTTT. Translated: CASSFNTGELFF. The chain is built from TRBV6-1 and TRBJ2-2; D is ambiguous. The germline V and J ends were trimmed by 5 bases and 2 bases, with 3 bases remaining between them. This CDR3 is built from 12 residues. Germline CDR1 reads MNHNS; CDR2 reads SASEGT.

The V call is TRBV5-6, the J call TRBJ1-1; possible D gene TRBD1, 6 bases. The V end lost 1 base, the J end lost 9 bases, and 7 bases lay between the germline ends. This CDR3 is built from 11 residues. Germline V gives CDR1 SGHDT, CDR2 YYEEEE. The CDR3 coding sequence is TGTGCCAGCAGCTTGCGGGGGCAAGCTTTCTTT. Amino acid sequence: CASSLRGQAFF.

The V gene is TRBV2, the J gene TRBJ1-1, with D hard to call. From germline, CDR1 is SNHLY and CDR2 FYNNEI. This CDR3 has 14 residues. V lost 6 bases to trimming and J lost 5 bases, with 16 bases between them. CDR3: CASSRLERGTEAFF. The CDR3 region has the DNA TGTGCCAGCAGCCGGCTAGAGCGAGGAACTGAAGCTTTCTTT.

V usage is TRBV5-1 and J usage is TRBJ2-7, with D possibly TRBD2 on 5 matching bases. The germline V gene has CDR1 SGHRS and CDR2 YFSETQ. Trimming left V 3 bases short and J 2 bases short, with 9 bases between. The CDR3 totals 13 residues. CDR3 residues: CASSWTVAYEQYF. CDR3 DNA: TGCGCCAGCAGCTGGACTGTAGCCTACGAGCAGTACTTC.

In its sample, this clone was seen once. The chain is built from TRBV11-1 and TRBJ2-1; no reliable D call. The germline V gene encodes CDR1 SGHAT and CDR2 FQDESV (reference sequence). CDR3 length: 15 residues. V dropped 1 base and J dropped 8 bases, with 15 bases sitting between them. The CDR3 loop is CASSLVLGSVDEQFF. The DNA of the CDR3 is TGTGCCAGCAGCTTAGTCCTAGGCAGCGTCGATGAGCAGTTCTTC. Based on the CDR3 plus reference TRBV11-1 and TRBJ2-1, the full variable domain is EAEVAQSPRYKITEKSQAVAFWCDPISGHATLYWYRQILGQGPELLVQFQDESVVDDSQLPKDRFSAERLKGVDSTLKIQPAELGDSAMYLCASSLVLGSVDEQFFGPGTRLTVL.

The gene calls are TRBV6-1 and TRBJ1-1, with 8 nucleotides matching TRBD1. J gave up 4 bases and V 2 bases, and 6 bases lay outside the gene matches. Germline CDR1 and CDR2: MNHNS and SASEGT. The CDR3 is 15 amino acids. The CDR3 coding sequence is TGTGCCAGCAGTGAATATCAGGGGGCGGGCACTGAAGCTTTCTTT. This codes for CASSEYQGAGTEAFF.

This rearrangement joins TRBV7-9 to TRBJ1-1; perhaps TRBD1 as D (5 bases). This CDR3 comprises 12 residues. In germline, CDR1 is SEHNR, CDR2 FQNEAQ (reference sequence). Trimming cost V 1 base and J 11 bases, with 11 bases left between them. CDR3 bases: TGTGCCAGCAGCTTAGACGGGGGTTGGGCTTTCTTT. Translation: CASSLDGGWAFF.

This rearrangement joins TRBV2 to TRBJ2-7; D is unclear. The length of the CDR3 is 12 residues. Germline CDR1 and CDR2: SNHLY and FYNNEI. Trimming left V 6 bases short and J 3 bases short, with 9 bases between. The CDR3 reads CASSLQSYEQYF. Here the CDR3 DNA reads TGTGCCAGCAGCCTCCAAAGCTACGAGCAGTACTTC.